Listed here is a single T cell receptor beta chain. Constant-segment primers and 5'RACE yielded cDNA libraries for TCR alpha and TCR beta, each carrying sample barcodes and UMIs. Each CDR3 protein is one row after TCRdb ran MiXCR on the 5' RACE reads. The table has about 360,000 distinct CDR3 sequences, around 15% seen once. These data belong to a study of T-cell memory formation after mild COVID-19. The overall study: Each donor largely had its own TCR clusters.

V was shortened by 6 bases and J by 4 bases, with 9 bases between the two germline ends. Germline CDR1 and CDR2: MNHEY and SVGEGT. This CDR3 comprises 12 residues. The clonotype comes from a man aged 18 to 29 who had mild COVID-19 (a few samples of this study predate the infection). Cell type and time point are not known. The chain joins TRBV6-2 or TRBV6-3 to TRBJ1-1; D not resolved. The sample was PBMCs or a T cell subset sorted from them (not recorded which). In DNA, the CDR3 is TGTGCCAGCAGACAGTCCCTCACTGAAGCTTTCTTT. Amino acid sequence: CASRQSLTEAFF.